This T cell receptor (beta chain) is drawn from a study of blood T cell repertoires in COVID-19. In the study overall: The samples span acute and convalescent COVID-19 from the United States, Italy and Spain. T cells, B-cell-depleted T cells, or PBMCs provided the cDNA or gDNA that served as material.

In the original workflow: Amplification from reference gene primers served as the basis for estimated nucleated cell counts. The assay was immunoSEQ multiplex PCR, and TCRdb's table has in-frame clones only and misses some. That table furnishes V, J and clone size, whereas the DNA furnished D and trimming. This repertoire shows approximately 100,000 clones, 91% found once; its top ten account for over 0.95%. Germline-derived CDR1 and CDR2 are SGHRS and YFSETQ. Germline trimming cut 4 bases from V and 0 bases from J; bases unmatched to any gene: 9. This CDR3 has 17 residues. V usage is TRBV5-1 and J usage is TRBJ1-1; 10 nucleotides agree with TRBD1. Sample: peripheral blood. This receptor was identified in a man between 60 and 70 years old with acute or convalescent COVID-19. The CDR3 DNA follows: TGCGCCAGCAGCCCTGGACAGGGGGGGACTTTGAACACTGAAGCTTTCTTT. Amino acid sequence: CASSPGQGGTLNTEAFF. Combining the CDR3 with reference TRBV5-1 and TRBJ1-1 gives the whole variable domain KAGVTQTPRYLIKTRGQQVTLSCSPISGHRSVSWYQQTPGQGLQFLFEYFSETQRNKGNFPGRFSGRQFSNSRSEMNVSTLELGDSALYLCASSPGQGGTLNTEAFFGQGTRLTVV.